This TCR beta chain was captured in a study of spatial heterogeneity in lung cancer. Time point indicated: sample taken at primary tumor resection. Whole RNA came from tumor, nontumor lung or frozen PBMC and was sequenced without being sorted. TCRdb reprocessed the 5' RACE reads with MiXCR, giving one entry per CDR3 protein. The data contain about 78,000 distinct CDR3 sequences, around 7.3% of them seen just once; the ten biggest clones take up roughly 7.1%. The CDR3 contains 12 residues. The germline gives CDR1 SNHLY, CDR2 FYNNEI. Trimming pared 6 bases from V and 10 bases from J, leaving 15 bases between. There are a few counts of this clonotype.

V gene TRBV2 combines with J gene TRBJ1-1, with a weak D call TRBD1 (5 bases). This TCR was sampled from a male donor with early-stage non-small cell lung cancer. The source was PBMCs, collected at surgery. The CDR3 DNA is TGTGCCAGCAGCCCGGGACCCACCGGAGCTTTCTTT. Protein product: CASSPGPTGAFF.